This TCR beta chain derives from a study of CXCR3-negative and CXCR3-positive naive CD8 T cells. Findings and limits, study-wide: Fresh PBMCs were used in most assays, and CXCR3 expression partially decreased after cryopreservation. Both naive subsets, CXCR3-negative and CXCR3-positive, displayed similar TRBV-TRBJ usage, unlike memory cells. The study found more hydrophobic TRB CDR3s in CXCR3-positive naive cells than in CXCR3-negative naive cells.

Triplicate sorts, around 310,000 cells apiece, were made for each CD8+ T cell subset. CD45RO-CCR7+CD27+CD95- cells counted as naive CD8+ T cells. A remark on this clonotype: No antigen is known for it.

CDR3 length equals 20 residues. CDR1 and CDR2 (germline): MDHEN, SYDVKM. TRB cDNA libraries were made by UMI-labeled 5' RACE. TCRdb reprocessed the 5' RACE reads, keeping one entry per CDR3 protein, no DNA. There are over 150,000 distinct CDR3 sequences in the sample, with approximately 0.46% held by the top ten. What was sequenced was naive CXCR3+ CD8+ T cells from blood. The subset is: CD45RO-CCR7+CD27+CD95- naive CD8+ T cells expressing CXCR3 (TNR3+). The TCR originated in a human donor in good health. Some clones in this sample may be carry-over from other donors' samples. The V and J genes are TRBV28 and TRBJ2-1; TCRdb designates TRBD2, a call that cannot be tested without DNA. The CDR3 protein is CAIQGSSSGRAYGSYNEQFF.